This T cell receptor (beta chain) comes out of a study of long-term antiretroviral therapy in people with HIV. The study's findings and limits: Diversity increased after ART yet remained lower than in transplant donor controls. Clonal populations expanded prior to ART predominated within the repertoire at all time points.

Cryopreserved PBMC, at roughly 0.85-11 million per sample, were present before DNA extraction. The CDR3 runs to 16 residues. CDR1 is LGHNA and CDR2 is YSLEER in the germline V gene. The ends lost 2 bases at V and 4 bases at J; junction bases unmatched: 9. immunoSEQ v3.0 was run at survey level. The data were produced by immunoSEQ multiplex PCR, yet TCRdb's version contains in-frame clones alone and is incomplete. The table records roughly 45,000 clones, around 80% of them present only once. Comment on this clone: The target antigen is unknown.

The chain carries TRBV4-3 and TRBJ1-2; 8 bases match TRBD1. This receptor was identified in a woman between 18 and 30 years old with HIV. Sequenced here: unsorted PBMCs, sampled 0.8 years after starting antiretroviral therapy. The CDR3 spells CASSQTTRQGTYGYTF. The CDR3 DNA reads TGCGCCAGCAGCCAAACAACGCGACAGGGGACCTATGGCTACACCTTC.